These 29 T cell receptor beta chains were sequenced from one sample in a study of blood T cells in healthy people across ages. Next came a second PCR, run for about 7 to 12 cycles, which used a sample-barcoded 5' primer along with a J-beta primer mix. TCRdb passed the 5' RACE reads through MiXCR, listing each CDR3 protein once. The sample yields approximately 690,000 distinct CDR3 sequences, around 41% seen once. Sequencing used blood. The receptors originated from an elderly man in good health.

Concerning this clonotype: This could be a read error, since a much larger clone is one nucleotide away. The genes are TRBV28 and TRBJ2-5; tentative D call: TRBD1 (6 bases). CDR1 and CDR2 from the germline V gene are MDHEN and SYDVKM. The CDR3 consists of 15 residues. CDR3 in amino acids: CAGSQPGQVQETQYF. CDR3 coding DNA: TGTGCCGGCAGTCAGCCGGGACAAGTCCAAGAGACCCAGTACTTC. The variable domain in full, with the rest retrieved from reference TRBV28 and TRBJ2-5, is DVKVTQSSRYLVKRTGEKVFLECVQDMDHENMFWYRQDPGLGLRLIYFSYDVKMKEKGDIPEGYSVSREKKERFSLILESASTNQTSMYLCAGSQPGQVQETQYFGPGTRLLVL.

This clonotype came up a few times. The rearrangement uses TRBV12-3 or TRBV12-4 and TRBJ2-7; tentatively, D is TRBD1 (5 bases). The CDR3 contains 15 residues. Trimming left V 2 bases short and J 2 bases short, with 13 bases between. CDR3 nucleotide sequence: TGTGCCAGCAGTTTATCAGGGTCCCCAACCTACGAGCAGTACTTC. Its translation: CASSLSGSPTYEQYF.

With respect to this clonotype: The junction does not match germline at one end; this may be a read error. The chain employs TRBV2 and TRBJ2-7; D is perhaps TRBD2 (5 bases). This CDR3 comprises 14 residues. CDR1 SNHLY and CDR2 FYNNEI come from the germline V gene. The CDR3 coding sequence is TGTGCCGGCAGTGAAGAAATTAGACGGGGAGAGCAGTACTTC. Amino acid sequence: CAGSEEIRRGEQYF.

This clonotype was recorded once. A read error is possible here, since a much larger clone lies one base away. This sequence joins TRBV6-6 and TRBJ2-5; D gene ambiguous. The CDR3 has 13 amino acids. Germline values: CDR1 MNHNY, CDR2 SVGAGI (reference sequence). CDR3 coding DNA: TGTGCCCGCAGTTACCTCGACGGAGAGACCCAGTACTTC. This codes for CARSYLDGETQYF.

The chain couples TRBV15 to TRBJ2-1; the match to TRBD2 covers 10 bases. This CDR3 contains 15 residues. Germline CDR1 LNHNV, CDR2 YYDKDF (reference sequence). V lost 6 bases and J lost 8; bases outside the gene matches: 10. The CDR3 DNA follows: TGTGCCACCAGAGACTCCAGCGGGAGGGCCTATGAGCAGTTCTTC. Translated: CATRDSSGRAYEQFF.

This clonotype showed up just a few times. Possible read error: a much larger clone is one base away. The chain links TRBV6-2 or TRBV6-3 to TRBJ1-5; a possible D gene is TRBD1 (6 bases). V shed 5 bases and J shed 6 bases, with 14 bases lying between them. Looked up from germline, CDR1 is MNHEY and CDR2 is SVGEGT. CDR3 size: 14 residues. The CDR3 protein is CASSDNRVVQPQHF. The CDR3 DNA sequence: TGTGCCAGCAGTGATAACAGGGTTGTTCAGCCCCAGCATTTT.

J is TRBJ2-2 and V is TRBV5-6, with unresolved D. CDR1 and CDR2 (germline): SGHDT, YYEEEE. The ends were cut back, 1 base at V and 1 base at J, with 11 bases in the middle. There are 16 residues in the CDR3. CDR3 sequence: CASSLSVGLNTGELFF. The CDR3 bases are TGTGCCAGCAGCTTGTCCGTAGGGCTGAACACCGGGGAGCTGTTTTTT.

This clonotype was seen more than once but under ten times. The rearrangement uses TRBV5-1 and TRBJ2-5; possible D gene TRBD2, 6 bases. The germline V and J ends were trimmed by 0 bases and 5 bases, with 20 bases remaining between them. CDR1 and CDR2 (germline): SGHRS, YFSETQ. The CDR3 is made up of 17 amino acids. This chain's CDR3 is CASSLEGGLDRRETQYF. The CDR3 DNA is TGCGCCAGCAGCTTGGAAGGAGGGTTGGATCGACGCGAGACCCAGTACTTC.

In its sample, this clonotype was seen a few times. This chain uses TRBV20-1 with TRBJ2-3; D gene ambiguous. Germline V gene sequence: CDR1 DFQATT, CDR2 SNEGSKA (reference sequence). This CDR3 is 13 amino acids long. V lost 2 bases and J lost 5, with 11 bases in between. The DNA of the CDR3 is TGCAGTGCTAGACCTCACCGACTAGATACGCAGTATTTT. Its translation: CSARPHRLDTQYF.

The chain joins TRBV20-1 to TRBJ2-5; 7 bases align to TRBD2. There are 14 residues in the CDR3. V trimming: 5 bases; J trimming: 1 base; junction bases outside the gene matches: 7. Per the germline V gene, CDR1 is DFQATT and CDR2 is SNEGSKA (reference sequence). CDR3 DNA: TGCAGTGCTTTCCTCCCGGGGGGCCAAGAGACCCAGTACTTC. Residues: CSAFLPGGQETQYF.

V usage is TRBV9 and J usage is TRBJ2-7; 7 positions agree with TRBD1. Germline loops: CDR1 SGDLS, CDR2 YYNGEE. V lost 4 bases, J lost 1 base, and 11 bases stayed unmatched. The CDR3 contains 16 residues. This CDR3 reads CASSPQDRLTSYEQYF. The CDR3 region has the DNA TGTGCCAGCAGCCCCCAGGACAGGCTCACTTCCTACGAGCAGTACTTC. Full variable domain (rest looked up from reference TRBV9 and TRBJ2-7): DSGVTQTPKHLITATGQRVTLRCSPRSGDLSVYWYQQSLDQGLQFLIQYYNGEERAKGNILERFSAQQFPDLHSELNLSSLELGDSALYFCASSPQDRLTSYEQYFGPGTRLTVT.

The chain combines TRBV2 with TRBJ2-3, with no clear D. Germline V CDR1 and CDR2: SNHLY, FYNNEI. The germline V and J ends were trimmed by 3 bases and 3 bases, with 7 bases remaining between them. This CDR3 spans 13 amino acids. For the CDR3, the DNA is TGTGCCAGCAGTGAGGAGTTAACAGATACGCAGTATTTT. This sequence encodes CASSEELTDTQYF.

This clonotype was counted only a few times. The V and J genes are TRBV20-1 and TRBJ1-2; maybe TRBD1 (5 bases). The CDR3 runs to 13 residues. Trimming took off 0 bases at V and 7 bases at J, with 12 bases between the two ends. CDR1 is DFQATT and CDR2 is SNEGSKA in the germline V gene (reference sequence). CDR3: CSAREGGFGGYTF. In DNA form, the CDR3 reads TGCAGTGCTAGAGAGGGGGGATTCGGTGGCTACACCTTC.

For the CDR3, the DNA is TGCGCCAGCAGCCAAGACAGGGTCGTTCAAGAGACCCAGTACTTC. Translation: CASSQDRVVQETQYF. The V call is TRBV4-3, the J call TRBJ2-5; D might be TRBD1 (5 bases). CDR1 LGHNA and CDR2 YSLEER come from the germline V gene. The V end lost 0 bases, the J end lost 2 bases, and 10 bases lay between the germline ends. The CDR3 runs 15 residues.

The V gene is TRBV7-9, the J gene TRBJ1-5; the D gene is possibly TRBD1 (5 bases). Germline CDR1 is SEHNR and CDR2 is FQNEAQ (reference sequence). V gave up 8 bases and J gave up 6 bases, with 14 bases separating them. This CDR3 region has 13 residues. For the CDR3, the DNA is TGTGCCAGCGGTCCGGGGGGGACTCAGCCCCAGCATTTT. It encodes CASGPGGTQPQHF.

This chain joins TRBV14 and TRBJ1-1; D is unresolved. CDR3 length equals 15 residues. V was trimmed by 1 base and J by 1 base, leaving 10 bases between them. Germline V CDR1 and CDR2: SGHDN, FVKESK. The CDR3 region is CASSQGYGGNTEAFF. CDR3 bases: TGTGCCAGCAGCCAAGGTTACGGAGGGAACACTGAAGCTTTCTTT.

The chain joins TRBV7-2 to TRBJ2-7; D is perhaps TRBD2 (5 bases). Germline CDR1 reads SGHTA; CDR2 reads FQGNSA. The CDR3 covers 14 residues. Trimming removed 6 bases at V and 0 bases at J, with 12 bases between. CDR3 region: CASRTTRSSYEQYF. Written as DNA, the CDR3 is TGTGCCAGCAGAACAACTAGGAGCTCCTACGAGCAGTACTTC.

CDR3: CASIIAPAGPYNEQFF. CDR3 DNA: TGTGCCAGCATTATTGCTCCTGCAGGACCCTACAATGAGCAGTTCTTC. The chain recombines TRBV12-3 or TRBV12-4 with TRBJ2-1; D gene unclear. The V gene lost 7 bases and the J gene lost 2 bases, with 18 bases spanning the gap. This CDR3 contains 16 residues.

The rearrangement uses TRBV29-1 and TRBJ1-2; D is ambiguous. The CDR3 has 14 amino acids. Germline lookup yields CDR1 SQVTM and CDR2 ANQGSEA. V shed 0 bases and J shed 7 bases, with 15 bases lying between them. CDR3 nucleotide sequence: TGCAGCGTTGAAGAAGCATGGGGTTTGGGTGGCTACACCTTC. This gives the protein CSVEEAWGLGGYTF.

Only a few counts were recorded for this clonotype. The V call is TRBV29-1, the J call TRBJ1-2; D is uncertain. Germline V gene lookup returns CDR1 SQVTM and CDR2 ANQGSEA. The CDR3 is 15 residues long. With 0 bases removed from V and 5 bases from J, the gap between germline ends came to 16 bases. The CDR3: CSVEDGAATGYGYTF. The CDR3 DNA reads as TGCAGCGTTGAAGATGGCGCGGCTACGGGGTATGGCTACACCTTC.

V gene TRBV30 combines with J gene TRBJ1-4; 7 positions match TRBD1. In germline, CDR1 is GTSNPN, CDR2 SVGIG (reference sequence). V lost 0 bases, J lost 4 bases, and 2 bases stayed unmatched. The CDR3 spans 14 residues. CDR3 in DNA: TGTGCCTGGAGTGTAACAGGGGTTAATGAAAAACTGTTTTTT. It translates to CAWSVTGVNEKLFF.

This clonotype was recorded only once. The chain joins TRBV6-2 or TRBV6-3 to TRBJ2-7, with D perhaps TRBD2 (6 bases). Near its end, the DNA agrees better with TRBJ2-5, so the J call may be wrong. Germline loops: CDR1 MNHEY, CDR2 SVGEGT. The CDR3 contains 14 residues. The CDR3 nucleotides read TGTGCCAGCAGTTACGGGGGGTCCGGGGAGACCCAGTACTTC. Residues: CASSYGGSGETQYF.

This chain joins TRBV4-3 and TRBJ2-1, with 13 nucleotides matching TRBD2. Germline V gene data show CDR1 as LGHNA and CDR2 as YSLEER. This CDR3 contains 18 residues. V trimming: 0 bases; J trimming: 7 bases; junction bases outside the gene matches: 9. Here the CDR3 DNA reads TGCGCCAGCAGCCAAGATATGATAGGACTAGCGGGAGTGAATGAGCAGTTCTTC. Translation: CASSQDMIGLAGVNEQFF.

This clonotype has a single count. Given a much more abundant clone one base away, this may be a read error. The genes are TRBV29-1 and TRBJ2-5; D unresolved. CDR1 SQVTM and CDR2 ANQGSEA come from the germline V gene. With 4 bases removed from V and 3 bases from J, the gap between germline ends came to 12 bases. This CDR3 region has 13 residues. The CDR3 DNA reads TGCAGCGTTGGAGGCACTGGGGAAGAGACCCAGTACTTC. It specifies CSVGGTGEETQYF.

The V call is TRBV9, the J call TRBJ2-3, with 8 bases fitting TRBD2. CDR1 and CDR2 from the germline V gene are SGDLS and YYNGEE. CDR3 size: 15 residues. V was pared by 3 bases and J by 0 bases, with 3 bases of the junction left unmatched. CDR3 coding DNA: TGTGCCAGCAGCGATAGCGGGGCTAGCACAGATACGCAGTATTTT. Translated: CASSDSGASTDTQYF.

This chain connects TRBV20-1 to TRBJ1-1; tentatively, D is TRBD1 (5 bases). The CDR3 runs 14 residues. Trimming removed 2 bases from V and 5 bases from J, with 15 bases in between. Per the germline V gene, CDR1 is DFQATT and CDR2 is SNEGSKA (reference sequence). CDR3 sequence: CSARLDRRETEAFF. The CDR3 coding sequence is TGCAGTGCTAGACTCGACAGAAGGGAGACTGAAGCTTTCTTT.

J is TRBJ2-7 and V is TRBV5-1, with a weak D call TRBD2 (6 bases). V lost 2 bases and J lost 10, with 19 bases in between. The CDR3 length is 14 residues. Looked up from germline, CDR1 is SGHRS and CDR2 is YFSETQ. The CDR3 loop reads CASSLDYLGEAQYF. The DNA of the CDR3 is TGCGCCAGCAGCTTAGACTACCTGGGGGAGGCCCAGTACTTC.

The rearrangement joins TRBV7-9 to TRBJ1-4, with 9 bases matching TRBD1. There are 16 residues in the CDR3. The germline V gene encodes CDR1 SEHNR and CDR2 FQNEAQ (reference sequence). V shed 1 base, J shed 5 bases, and the junction held 5 bases outside the gene matches. CDR3 DNA: TGTGCCAGCAGCTTAGACTCGGGACAGGGCAATGAAAAACTGTTTTTT. Translated, it gives CASSLDSGQGNEKLFF.

The chain joins TRBV7-9 to TRBJ2-1, with D hard to call. V was shortened by 8 bases and J by 4 bases, with 6 bases between the two germline ends. The germline gives CDR1 SEHNR, CDR2 FQNEAQ (reference sequence). The CDR3 has 11 residues. This chain's CDR3 is CASGRYNEQFF. CDR3 bases: TGTGCCAGCGGTAGGTACAATGAGCAGTTCTTC. The full variable domain, completed using reference TRBV7-9 and TRBJ2-1, is DTGVSQNPRHKITKRGQNVTFRCDPISEHNRLYWYRQTLGQGPEFLTYFQNEAQLEKSRLLSDRFSAERPKGSFSTLEIQRTEQGDSAMYLCASGRYNEQFFGPGTRLTVL.